One and the same sample provided the 8 T cell receptor beta chains below, sequenced in a study of blood T cell repertoires in COVID-19. Sequencing was performed with immunoSEQ multiplex PCR; in TCRdb, only in-frame clones are kept and a portion is missing. Of about 170,000 clones in the sample, about 86% were seen once. The sequencing input was PBMCs or T cells enriched from blood (not recorded which). The receptors shown here come from a woman in her 50s in a cohort exposed to, infected with or recovered from COVID-19 (not recorded which).

The chain carries TRBV4-2 and TRBJ2-3; 7 bases are a match to TRBD2. The CDR3 spans 19 residues. Germline CDR1 reads LGHNA; CDR2 reads YNFKEQ. After removal of 0 bases from V and 4 bases from J, the junction contained 16 bases not matched to a gene. CDR3 nucleotides: TGTGCCAGCAGCCAAGAGTCAGGGAGGGTAGCGGTGCGGGCAGATACGCAGTATTTT. Translating gives CASSQESGRVAVRADTQYF.

The chain recombines TRBV3-1 (or the pseudogene TRBV3-2) with TRBJ2-1; D is undetermined. Looked up from germline, CDR1 is LGHDT and CDR2 is YNNKEL (reference sequence). The CDR3 totals 15 residues. Trimming took off 1 base at V and 2 bases at J, with 9 bases between the two ends. CDR3 protein: CASSQVRGTYNEQFF. As DNA, the CDR3 is TGTGCCAGCAGCCAAGTTCGCGGAACCTACAATGAGCAGTTCTTC.

V gene TRBV9 combines with J gene TRBJ1-1; 7 nucleotides match TRBD1. V lost 4 bases to trimming and J lost 4 bases; unmatched junction nucleotides: 7. The CDR3 consists of 14 residues. CDR1 and CDR2 (germline): SGDLS, YYNGEE. CDR3 DNA sequence: TGTGCCAGCAGCCCGACAGGGTGGGGCACTGAAGCTTTCTTT. Translating gives CASSPTGWGTEAFF.

The chain has TRBV28 and TRBJ1-1, with 11 bases aligning to TRBD1. The ends lost 3 bases at V and 11 bases at J; junction bases unmatched: 5. There are 13 residues in the CDR3. CDR1 is MDHEN, CDR2 SYDVKM, per germline. CDR3 region: CASSFSDRGRAFF. The CDR3 region has the DNA TGTGCCAGCAGTTTCTCGGACAGGGGGCGGGCTTTCTTT.

The V and J genes are TRBV19 and TRBJ2-1; D is possibly TRBD2 (5 bases). Germline V gene lookup returns CDR1 LNHDA and CDR2 SQIVND (reference sequence). V was cut by 7 bases and J by 4 bases, with 11 bases left in between. The CDR3 loop spans 13 amino acids. Here the CDR3 reads CASNAGGYNEQFF. CDR3 coding DNA: TGTGCCAGTAATGCGGGTGGATACAATGAGCAGTTCTTC.

The chain couples TRBV5-1 to TRBJ1-3; D is undetermined. Germline CDR1 is SGHRS and CDR2 is YFSETQ. The CDR3 covers 16 residues. Deletions cut 0 bases from V and 4 bases from J, with 14 bases between. CDR3 sequence (DNA): TGCGCCAGCAGCTTGGACGGGTTATCATCCGGAAACACCATATATTTT. Its translation: CASSLDGLSSGNTIYF.

This sequence joins TRBV28 and TRBJ1-1; TRBD1 is a possible D gene (6 bases). This CDR3 is 13 amino acids long. Germline V CDR1 and CDR2: MDHEN, SYDVKM. With 2 bases removed from V and 7 bases from J, the gap between germline ends came to 11 bases. The CDR3 is CASSLNKGVEAFF. The CDR3 DNA reads as TGTGCCAGCAGTTTAAACAAGGGGGTTGAAGCTTTCTTT.

The J gene is TRBJ2-2, the V gene TRBV29-1; perhaps TRBD2 as D (6 bases). Germline V gene sequence: CDR1 SQVTM, CDR2 ANQGSEA. CDR3 length: 13 amino acids. V shed 5 bases and J shed 3 bases, with 10 bases lying between them. This chain's CDR3 is CSVPGLYTGELFF. CDR3 sequence (DNA): TGCAGCGTTCCGGGACTGTACACCGGGGAGCTGTTTTTT.